These 5 T cell receptor beta chains were all obtained from the same sample, sequenced in a study of T cell responses to AZD1222 COVID-19 vaccine. TCRdb's table, derived via immunoSEQ multiplex PCR, lists solely in-frame clones and lacks some. The table lists about 140,000 clones, 85% to 90% of them singletons. The source material was peripheral blood, sampled 28 days after the second AZD1222 dose. The receptors come from an adult who received the AZD1222 COVID-19 vaccine.

This clone occurred once. The J gene is TRBJ2-4, the V gene TRBV6-1; D not certain. V was trimmed by 4 bases and J by 7 bases, leaving 32 bases between them. CDR3 length: 20 amino acids. CDR1 and CDR2 from the germline V gene are MNHNS and SASEGT. The CDR3 spells CASSGPLVPPAVPSPNIQYF. CDR3 DNA sequence: TGTGCCAGCAGTGGCCCCCTCGTCCCACCGGCAGTCCCTTCCCCGAACATTCAGTACTTC.

V is TRBV19 and J is TRBJ1-4; D is undetermined. Germline CDR1 is LNHDA and CDR2 is SQIVND (reference sequence). The V end was cut by 7 bases, the J end by 5 bases, with 14 bases between. This CDR3 contains 14 residues. For the CDR3, the DNA is TGTGCCAGTAAAAGCGGGCAGAAGAATGAAAAACTGTTTTTT. This encodes CASKSGQKNEKLFF.

The V call is TRBV19, the J call TRBJ2-7; 10 positions match TRBD2. Losses at the gene ends were 2 bases for V and 4 bases for J; bases not matched to a gene: 8. The germline V gene has CDR1 LNHDA and CDR2 SQIVND (reference sequence). The CDR3 is made up of 16 amino acids. CDR3 protein: CASSISSGRQRYEQYF. The CDR3 DNA follows: TGTGCCAGTAGTATATCTAGCGGGAGACAAAGGTACGAGCAGTACTTC.

In its sample, this clone was seen once. The rearrangement joins TRBV7-2 to TRBJ2-7; D gene ambiguous. Germline-derived CDR1 and CDR2 are SGHTA and FQGNSA. V dropped 3 bases and J dropped 6 bases, with 6 bases sitting between them. The CDR3 consists of 11 residues. CDR3 sequence reads: CASSFLGEQYF. CDR3 nucleotides: TGTGCCAGCAGCTTTTTGGGCGAGCAGTACTTC.

The V and J genes are TRBV30 and TRBJ2-3; 11 nucleotides align to TRBD1. V dropped 2 bases and J dropped 4; count of bases not matched to a gene: 2. The CDR3 extends over 14 amino acids. The germline V gene encodes CDR1 GTSNPN and CDR2 SVGIG (reference sequence). The chain's CDR3 is CAWSTGQGADTQYF. DNA for the CDR3: TGTGCCTGGAGTACGGGACAGGGGGCAGATACGCAGTATTTT.